The 12 T cell receptor beta chains in this list originate from one sample, sequenced in a study of T cell responses to AZD1222 COVID-19 vaccine. TCRdb's table, derived via immunoSEQ multiplex PCR, lists solely in-frame clones and lacks some. The sample includes roughly 100,000 clones, about nine tenths of them seen just once. This sample comprised peripheral blood, obtained on day 0 of AZD1222 vaccination. These receptors all come from an adult in good health.

This chain links TRBV10-3 with TRBJ2-7, with TRBD1 matching 8 bases. V was pared by 6 bases and J by 2 bases, with 6 bases of the junction left unmatched. CDR3 length: 14 residues. Germline lookup yields CDR1 ENHRY and CDR2 SYGVKD. The CDR3 region has the DNA TGTGCCATCAGGCAAATGGACAGGGCCTACGAGCAGTACTTC. Amino acids: CAIRQMDRAYEQYF.

The chain joins TRBV5-5 to TRBJ2-7; D is perhaps TRBD1 (5 bases). This CDR3 spans 16 amino acids. The V gene lost 5 bases and the J gene lost 0 bases, with 18 bases spanning the gap. Looked up from germline, CDR1 is SGHKS and CDR2 is YYEKEE (reference sequence). The CDR3 loop reads CASSPRTSYLSYEQYF. CDR3 in DNA: TGTGCCAGCAGTCCCAGGACATCCTATCTCTCCTACGAGCAGTACTTC.

The rearrangement joins TRBV30 to TRBJ2-5, with D unclear. CDR3 length: 12 amino acids. Trimming stripped 1 base from V and 4 bases from J, with 7 bases between. Germline loops: CDR1 GTSNPN, CDR2 SVGIG (reference sequence). The CDR3 DNA follows: TGTGCCTGGAGTGGGTCCGGAGAGACCCAGTACTTC. It translates to CAWSGSGETQYF.

The count of this clone is one. CDR3 amino acids: CASSQAGVGAYEQYF. CDR3 bases: TGTGCCAGCAGCCAAGCCGGGGTTGGGGCATACGAGCAGTACTTC. V usage is TRBV4-2 and J usage is TRBJ2-7, with D perhaps assigned TRBD1 or TRBD2 (5 bases each). Trimming removed 1 base at V and 4 bases at J, with 14 bases between. This CDR3 spans 15 amino acids. Per germline, CDR1 LGHNA and CDR2 YNFKEQ.

This chain joins TRBV19 and TRBJ1-1; D is unresolved. Between the trimmed V and J ends, which lost 1 base and 4 bases, there was a span of 10 bases. Germline-derived CDR1 and CDR2 are LNHDA and SQIVND (reference sequence). CDR3 length equals 14 residues. The CDR3 sequence is CASSIVGKGTEAFF. The DNA of the CDR3 is TGTGCCAGTAGTATAGTTGGGAAGGGCACTGAAGCTTTCTTT. Complete variable domain (other parts from reference TRBV19 and TRBJ1-1): DGGITQSPKYLFRKEGQNVTLSCEQNLNHDAMYWYRQDPGQGLRLIYYSQIVNDFQKGDIAEGYSVSREKKESFPLTVTSAQKNPTAFYLCASSIVGKGTEAFFGQGTRLTVV.

This clone was recorded once. V gene TRBV19 combines with J gene TRBJ2-5, with 7 bases matching TRBD1. V dropped 10 bases and J dropped 4; count of bases not matched to a gene: 6. This CDR3 region has 12 residues. Germline V gives CDR1 LNHDA, CDR2 SQIVND (reference sequence). In DNA form, the CDR3 reads TGTGCCACCTCGGCAGGGGGAGAGACCCAGTACTTC. Protein product: CATSAGGETQYF. The full variable domain, completed using reference TRBV19 and TRBJ2-5, is DGGITQSPKYLFRKEGQNVTLSCEQNLNHDAMYWYRQDPGQGLRLIYYSQIVNDFQKGDIAEGYSVSREKKESFPLTVTSAQKNPTAFYLCATSAGGETQYFGPGTRLLVL.

The CDR3 loop reads CASSQLAGGPEQYF. In DNA form, the CDR3 reads TGTGCCAGCAGTCAACTAGCGGGAGGGCCTGAGCAGTACTTC. The gene calls are TRBV6-5 and TRBJ2-7, with TRBD2 matching 13 bases. Germline CDR1 reads MNHEY; CDR2 reads SVGAGI. This CDR3 is 14 amino acids long. With V trimmed by 5 bases and J by 7 bases, 5 bases remained unmatched.

The CDR3 loop reads CASSVIAGAGDEQFF. The CDR3 DNA is TGTGCCAGCAGTGTAATCGCGGGAGCCGGGGATGAGCAGTTCTTC. The chain links TRBV28 to TRBJ2-1; 7 positions agree with TRBD2. Germline V lookup: CDR1 MDHEN, CDR2 SYDVKM. Trimming took 5 bases from V and 8 from J; bases not matched to a gene: 12. This CDR3 is built from 15 residues.

J is TRBJ2-5 and V is TRBV6-5; 7 bases line up with TRBD2. The trim removed 1 base at V and 5 bases at J, leaving 4 bases unmatched. The length of the CDR3 is 14 residues. Per the germline V gene, CDR1 is MNHEY and CDR2 is SVGAGI. The CDR3 region has the DNA TGTGCCAGCAGTTACTGGGGGGGAGGGGAGACCCAGTACTTC. Protein sequence: CASSYWGGGETQYF.

This clone was seen just once. V is TRBV27 and J is TRBJ1-1; D uncertain. CDR1 MNHEY and CDR2 SMNVEV come from the germline V gene (reference sequence). This CDR3 comprises 15 residues. V lost 5 bases to trimming and J lost 0 bases, with 13 bases between them. Written as DNA, the CDR3 is TGTGCCAGCAGTGCCTTAGTGGGGATGAACACTGAAGCTTTCTTT. It is translated as CASSALVGMNTEAFF.

The chain is built from TRBV6-5 and TRBJ1-2; TRBD1 agrees at 9 bases. The J segment lost 8 bases and the V segment lost 8 bases, leaving 12 bases of the junction unmatched. From germline, CDR1 is MNHEY and CDR2 SVGAGI. The CDR3 is 14 residues long. The CDR3 protein is CASRLTGGSMGYTF. In DNA form, the CDR3 reads TGTGCCAGCCGACTGACAGGGGGGTCTATGGGCTACACCTTC.

The chain links TRBV3-1 (or the pseudogene TRBV3-2) to TRBJ1-1; 9 bases align to TRBD1. CDR1 LGHDT and CDR2 YNNKEL come from the germline V gene (reference sequence). V dropped 6 bases and J dropped 0; count of bases not matched to a gene: 14. The CDR3 spans 18 residues. This CDR3 is CASRQVKTGGFMNTEAFF. The CDR3, as DNA: TGTGCCAGCAGACAGGTCAAGACAGGGGGGTTTATGAACACTGAAGCTTTCTTT.